A selection of T cell receptor beta chains follows, all from one sample in a study of T cell responses to AZD1222 COVID-19 vaccine. Measured with immunoSEQ multiplex PCR; TCRdb has only the in-frame clones, and not every one. In the table there are around 110,000 clones, 80% to 85% of which are singletons. Sample: peripheral blood, taken on day 0 of AZD1222 vaccination. The receptors shown here come from an adult in good health. The CDR3 runs from the conserved cysteine through the conserved F or W. Each record gives: clone size, J gene, V gene, CDR3 length, D gene, CDR3 DNA, CDR3 protein. A D gene is named only where the DNA matches it firmly. Expanded clones are given a class, and other clones once, few, many or no size at all.

clone size: -; J gene: TRBJ2-7; V gene: TRBV28; CDR3 length: 14; D gene: -; CDR3 DNA: TGTGCCAGCAGTGACTCGTATAAACCCTACGAGCAGTACTTC; CDR3 protein: CASSDSYKPYEQYF
clone size: -; J gene: TRBJ2-7; V gene: TRBV5-1; CDR3 length: 14; D gene: -; CDR3 DNA: TGCGCCAGCAGAACCGGGACCCCCCCTGACGAGCAGTACTTC; CDR3 protein: CASRTGTPPDEQYF
clone size: -; J gene: TRBJ2-2; V gene: TRBV19; CDR3 length: 14; D gene: -; CDR3 DNA: TGTGCCAGTAGTATAGGAAGGGACACCGGGGAGCTGTTTTTT; CDR3 protein: CASSIGRDTGELFF
clone size: once; J gene: TRBJ2-3; V gene: TRBV28; CDR3 length: 16; D gene: TRBD2; CDR3 DNA: TGTGCCAGCAGTGGGACTAGCGGAGCTAGCACAGATACGCAGTATTTT; CDR3 protein: CASSGTSGASTDTQYF
clone size: few; J gene: TRBJ1-1; V gene: TRBV19; CDR3 length: 13; D gene: -; CDR3 DNA: TGTGCCAGTAGATTACAGGTGAACACTGAAGCTTTCTTT; CDR3 protein: CASRLQVNTEAFF
clone size: -; J gene: TRBJ1-6; V gene: TRBV5-1; CDR3 length: 15; D gene: -; CDR3 DNA: TGCGCCAGCAGCAGATCGACAGAGCCTAATTCACCCCTCCACTTT; CDR3 protein: CASSRSTEPNSPLHF
clone size: -; J gene: TRBJ1-3; V gene: TRBV10-3; CDR3 length: 11; D gene: -; CDR3 DNA: TGTGCCATCAGTGGTGGAAACACCATATATTTT; CDR3 protein: CAISGGNTIYF
clone size: -; J gene: TRBJ1-6; V gene: TRBV7-2; CDR3 length: 15; D gene: TRBD1; CDR3 DNA: TGTGCCAGCAGCCCCACGGGACAGGGGGTAACACCCCTCCACTTT; CDR3 protein: CASSPTGQGVTPLHF
clone size: -; J gene: TRBJ2-7; V gene: TRBV2; CDR3 length: 13; D gene: -; CDR3 DNA: TGTGCCAGCAGTGGGGGGGTCTCCTACGAGCAGTACTTC; CDR3 protein: CASSGGVSYEQYF
clone size: -; J gene: TRBJ1-5; V gene: TRBV21-1; CDR3 length: 18; D gene: -; CDR3 DNA: TGTGCCAGCAGCGTCCGGGACAGATCTTCTAAAAGGAATCAGCCCCAGCATTTT; CDR3 protein: CASSVRDRSSKRNQPQHF
clone size: few; J gene: TRBJ2-3; V gene: TRBV4-3; CDR3 length: 14; D gene: -; CDR3 DNA: TGCGCCAGCAGCCAAGATGGCGGAGCGGATACGCAGTATTTT; CDR3 protein: CASSQDGGADTQYF
clone size: -; J gene: TRBJ1-6; V gene: TRBV7-9; CDR3 length: 13; D gene: -; CDR3 DNA: TGTGCCAGCAGCCCGGAGGGCGGCTCACCCCTCCACTTT; CDR3 protein: CASSPEGGSPLHF
clone size: -; J gene: TRBJ2-1; V gene: TRBV27; CDR3 length: 15; D gene: -; CDR3 DNA: TGTGCCAGCGGACCAGGACTCATGCCTGCCAATGAGCAGTTCTTC; CDR3 protein: CASGPGLMPANEQFF
clone size: -; J gene: TRBJ1-5; V gene: TRBV19; CDR3 length: 15; D gene: -; CDR3 DNA: TGTGCCAGTAGTATCCCAGGGTGGGTCAATCAGCCCCAGCATTTT; CDR3 protein: CASSIPGWVNQPQHF
clone size: -; J gene: TRBJ2-7; V gene: TRBV19; CDR3 length: 14; D gene: TRBD1; CDR3 DNA: TGTGCCAGTAGTGCGGACAGGGTTGATTACGAGCAGTACTTC; CDR3 protein: CASSADRVDYEQYF
clone size: -; J gene: TRBJ1-2; V gene: TRBV5-1; CDR3 length: 12; D gene: -; CDR3 DNA: TGCGCCAGTTTTGAGGAGGGGGACGGCTACACCTTC; CDR3 protein: CASFEEGDGYTF
clone size: -; J gene: TRBJ2-3; V gene: TRBV24-1; CDR3 length: 15; D gene: TRBD1; CDR3 DNA: TGTGCCACCAGTGATGGGACAGGGATCGCAGATACGCAGTATTTT; CDR3 protein: CATSDGTGIADTQYF
clone size: -; J gene: TRBJ2-4; V gene: TRBV27; CDR3 length: 8; D gene: -; CDR3 DNA: TGTGCAGGGAACATTCAGTACTTC; CDR3 protein: CAGNIQYF
clone size: -; J gene: TRBJ2-2; V gene: TRBV5-6; CDR3 length: 12; D gene: -; CDR3 DNA: TGTGCCAGCAGCTTGAACACCGGGGAGCTGTTTTTT; CDR3 protein: CASSLNTGELFF
clone size: -; J gene: TRBJ2-1; V gene: TRBV4-1; CDR3 length: 13; D gene: TRBD2; CDR3 DNA: TGCGCCAGCAGCCCCGACTCACTAGCGGAGCAGTTCTTC; CDR3 protein: CASSPDSLAEQFF
clone size: -; J gene: TRBJ2-6; V gene: TRBV7-8; CDR3 length: 16; D gene: -; CDR3 DNA: TGTGCCAGCAGCTTAGTCGCAGGGGCGGGGGCCAACGTCCTGACTTTC; CDR3 protein: CASSLVAGAGANVLTF
clone size: -; J gene: TRBJ1-4; V gene: TRBV7-6; CDR3 length: 17; D gene: TRBD1; CDR3 DNA: TGTGCCAGCAGCCCCTGGTGGACAGGGGTCCGGGATGAAAAACTGTTTTTT; CDR3 protein: CASSPWWTGVRDEKLFF
clone size: -; J gene: TRBJ2-1; V gene: TRBV7-2; CDR3 length: 15; D gene: -; CDR3 DNA: TGTGCCAGCAGCTTCTCGGGGGGCCCTGGGGATGAGCAGTTCTTC; CDR3 protein: CASSFSGGPGDEQFF
clone size: -; J gene: TRBJ1-1; V gene: TRBV5-1; CDR3 length: 13; D gene: TRBD1; CDR3 DNA: TGCGCCAGCAGCTCGTTGACAGGGGAGGAAGCTTTCTTT; CDR3 protein: CASSSLTGEEAFF
clone size: -; J gene: TRBJ2-1; V gene: TRBV7-6; CDR3 length: 14; D gene: -; CDR3 DNA: TGTGCCAGCAGGGCTAGCATGGCCTACAATGAGCAGTTCTTC; CDR3 protein: CASRASMAYNEQFF
clone size: few; J gene: TRBJ2-7; V gene: TRBV5-1; CDR3 length: 14; D gene: -; CDR3 DNA: TGCGCCAGCAGCTTGGGAGGAACCTCCTACGAGCAGTACTTC; CDR3 protein: CASSLGGTSYEQYF
clone size: -; J gene: TRBJ1-4; V gene: TRBV7-9; CDR3 length: 12; D gene: -; CDR3 DNA: TGTGCCAGCAGCTTATCGGGGGAAAAACTGTTTTTT; CDR3 protein: CASSLSGEKLFF
clone size: -; J gene: TRBJ2-3; V gene: TRBV5-1; CDR3 length: 15; D gene: TRBD1; CDR3 DNA: TGCGCCAGCAGCTCATCACAGGGGGCTGGGGATACGCAGTATTTT; CDR3 protein: CASSSSQGAGDTQYF
clone size: -; J gene: TRBJ1-6; V gene: TRBV4-1; CDR3 length: 16; D gene: TRBD1; CDR3 DNA: TGCGCCAGCAGCCAACCTCGGACAGGGCATAGTTCACCCCTCCACTTT; CDR3 protein: CASSQPRTGHSSPLHF
clone size: -; J gene: TRBJ1-6; V gene: TRBV28; CDR3 length: 12; D gene: -; CDR3 DNA: TGTGCCAGCAGCTCCTCGTATTCACCCCTCCACTTT; CDR3 protein: CASSSSYSPLHF
clone size: -; J gene: TRBJ2-5; V gene: TRBV19; CDR3 length: 15; D gene: -; CDR3 DNA: TGTGCCAGTAGTATAGCGGTCGGGAGCTATGAGACCCAGTACTTC; CDR3 protein: CASSIAVGSYETQYF
clone size: -; J gene: TRBJ2-2; V gene: TRBV5-1; CDR3 length: 16; D gene: -; CDR3 DNA: TGCGCCAGCAGCTTGGACGGCAGGACGAGAACCGGGGAGCTGTTTTTT; CDR3 protein: CASSLDGRTRTGELFF
clone size: -; J gene: TRBJ1-2; V gene: TRBV11-2; CDR3 length: 13; D gene: -; CDR3 DNA: TGTGCCAGCAGCTTAAGTCTCGACTATGGCTACACCTTC; CDR3 protein: CASSLSLDYGYTF
clone size: -; J gene: TRBJ1-5; V gene: TRBV7-2; CDR3 length: 15; D gene: -; CDR3 DNA: TGTGCCAGCAGCTCGCAGGGTAATAGCAATCAGCCCCAGCATTTT; CDR3 protein: CASSSQGNSNQPQHF
clone size: -; J gene: TRBJ1-3; V gene: TRBV5-4; CDR3 length: 15; D gene: -; CDR3 DNA: TGTGCCAGCAGCCGGAAGGACGGCTCTGGAAACACCATATATTTT; CDR3 protein: CASSRKDGSGNTIYF
clone size: -; J gene: TRBJ1-1; V gene: TRBV5-4; CDR3 length: 15; D gene: TRBD1; CDR3 DNA: TGTGCCAGCAGCTTGATACAGGGGTTAGGGACTGAAGCTTTCTTT; CDR3 protein: CASSLIQGLGTEAFF
clone size: -; J gene: TRBJ2-7; V gene: TRBV10-3; CDR3 length: 14; D gene: -; CDR3 DNA: TGTGCCATCAGTTCAGGTGACGGGACCTACGAGCAGTACTTC; CDR3 protein: CAISSGDGTYEQYF
clone size: -; J gene: TRBJ1-1; V gene: TRBV5-1; CDR3 length: 13; D gene: -; CDR3 DNA: TGCGCCAGCAGTGGGGGGACGTCCACTGAAGCTTTCTTT; CDR3 protein: CASSGGTSTEAFF
clone size: -; J gene: TRBJ1-2; V gene: TRBV30; CDR3 length: 12; D gene: -; CDR3 DNA: TGTGCCTGGAACCCAGGGGCCCACGGCTACACCTTC; CDR3 protein: CAWNPGAHGYTF
clone size: -; J gene: TRBJ2-3; V gene: TRBV7-2; CDR3 length: 13; D gene: -; CDR3 DNA: TGTGCCAGCAGCCTACTAGGGTCAGATACGCAGTATTTT; CDR3 protein: CASSLLGSDTQYF
clone size: -; J gene: TRBJ2-3; V gene: TRBV27; CDR3 length: 13; D gene: TRBD1; CDR3 DNA: TGTGCCAGCAGTCCCCAGGGGGCGGATACGCAGTATTTT; CDR3 protein: CASSPQGADTQYF
clone size: -; J gene: TRBJ2-3; V gene: TRBV2; CDR3 length: 12; D gene: -; CDR3 DNA: TGTGCCAGCAGTGTTTTGGGGGGCGCACAGTATTTT; CDR3 protein: CASSVLGGAQYF
clone size: -; J gene: TRBJ2-5; V gene: TRBV11-2; CDR3 length: 13; D gene: -; CDR3 DNA: TGTGCCAGCAGCTTCTCAGAGCAAGAGACCCAGTACTTC; CDR3 protein: CASSFSEQETQYF
clone size: once; J gene: TRBJ1-2; V gene: TRBV5-1; CDR3 length: 14; D gene: -; CDR3 DNA: TGCGCCAGCGCTTACACGGGGCCGTTTGATGGCTACACCTTC; CDR3 protein: CASAYTGPFDGYTF
clone size: -; J gene: TRBJ1-1; V gene: TRBV4-1; CDR3 length: 14; D gene: -; CDR3 DNA: TGCGCCAGCAGTAACCCCGGACAGCCTCACGAAGCTTTCTTT; CDR3 protein: CASSNPGQPHEAFF
clone size: -; J gene: TRBJ2-1; V gene: TRBV28; CDR3 length: 11; D gene: -; CDR3 DNA: TGTGCCAGCAGCCGTAGAGATGAGCAGTTCTTC; CDR3 protein: CASSRRDEQFF
clone size: -; J gene: TRBJ1-6; V gene: TRBV7-8; CDR3 length: 14; D gene: TRBD1; CDR3 DNA: TGTGCCAGCAGCCGGGGACAGGGCAATTCACCCCTCCACTTT; CDR3 protein: CASSRGQGNSPLHF
clone size: -; J gene: TRBJ1-5; V gene: TRBV19; CDR3 length: 14; D gene: TRBD1; CDR3 DNA: TGTGCCAGTAGTACCAGACAGGGGGAAAGAGCCCAGCATTTT; CDR3 protein: CASSTRQGERAQHF
clone size: -; J gene: TRBJ1-2; V gene: TRBV6-1; CDR3 length: 15; D gene: -; CDR3 DNA: TGTGCCAGCAGTGAAGCGTCCGGAGGGGGCTATGGCTACACCTTC; CDR3 protein: CASSEASGGGYGYTF
clone size: once; J gene: TRBJ2-2; V gene: TRBV7-3; CDR3 length: 15; D gene: -; CDR3 DNA: TGTGCCAGCAGCTCTACAGGGACGAACACCGGGGAGCTGTTTTTT; CDR3 protein: CASSSTGTNTGELFF